The sequence of this T cell receptor (beta chain) was determined in a study of response to subunit inactivated influenza vaccine. The CDR3 is made up of 17 amino acids. Germline lookup yields CDR1 SEHNR and CDR2 FQNEAQ (reference sequence). Between the trimmed V and J ends, which lost 4 bases and 0 bases, there was a span of 18 bases. From the RT-PCR reads, TCRdb called clonotypes with MiXCR, one entry per CDR3 protein. The table records about 570,000 distinct CDR3 sequences, approximately 10% of them present only once. These data also formed part of another study, on T cells expressing NK-cell markers. That work adds: The authors generated TCR beta cDNA through 5'RACE template switching with UMIs. Within the sequenced cohort of eight donors, seven exhibited HCMV seropositivity and one was seronegative. The dominant NKG2C+ clonotypes represented about 1.0-8% of CD8+ T cells in five to seven donors. These clonotypes also led the CD3+CD56-NKG2C+ fraction in four donors.

This chain connects TRBV7-9 to TRBJ1-1, with D possibly TRBD1 on 6 matching bases. The source material was PBMCs from blood, sampled on the day of vaccination. The receptor was isolated from a middle-aged man who received an inactivated influenza vaccine. CDR3 amino acids: CASSSTVVGQMNTEAFF. The CDR3 DNA sequence: TGTGCCAGCAGCTCAACCGTTGTAGGACAGATGAACACTGAAGCTTTCTTT.